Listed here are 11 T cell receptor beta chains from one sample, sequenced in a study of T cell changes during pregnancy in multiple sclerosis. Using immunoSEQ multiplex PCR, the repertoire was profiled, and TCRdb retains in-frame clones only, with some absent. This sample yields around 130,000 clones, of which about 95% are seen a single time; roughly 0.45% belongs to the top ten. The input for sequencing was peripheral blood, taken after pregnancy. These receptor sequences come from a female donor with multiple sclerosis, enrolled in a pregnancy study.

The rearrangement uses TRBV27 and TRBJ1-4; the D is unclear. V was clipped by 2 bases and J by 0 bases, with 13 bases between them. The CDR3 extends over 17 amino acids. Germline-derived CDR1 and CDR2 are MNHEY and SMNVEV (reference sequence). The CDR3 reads CASSLSSGIATNEKLFF. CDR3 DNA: TGTGCCAGCAGTTTAAGCAGCGGGATTGCAACTAATGAAAAACTGTTTTTT.

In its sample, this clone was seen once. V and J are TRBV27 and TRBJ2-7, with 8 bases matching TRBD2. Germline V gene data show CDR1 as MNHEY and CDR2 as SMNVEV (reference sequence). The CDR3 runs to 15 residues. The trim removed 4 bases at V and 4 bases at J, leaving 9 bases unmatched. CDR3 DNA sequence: TGTGCCAGCAGTTCCTCCGGACTAGCAAGGTACGAGCAGTACTTC. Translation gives CASSSSGLARYEQYF.

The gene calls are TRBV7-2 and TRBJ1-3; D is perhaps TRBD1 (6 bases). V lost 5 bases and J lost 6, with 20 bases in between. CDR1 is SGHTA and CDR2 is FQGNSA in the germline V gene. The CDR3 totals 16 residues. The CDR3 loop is CASSAQLGGAPNTIYF. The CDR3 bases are TGTGCCAGCAGCGCCCAACTTGGGGGGGCACCAAACACCATATATTTT.

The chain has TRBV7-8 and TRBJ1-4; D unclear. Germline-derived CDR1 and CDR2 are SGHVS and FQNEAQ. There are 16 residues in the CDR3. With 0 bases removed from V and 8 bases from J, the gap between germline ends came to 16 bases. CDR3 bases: TGTGCCAGCAGCTTAGCGATGCGAGGGTTTGGGGAAAAACTGTTTTTT. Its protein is CASSLAMRGFGEKLFF.

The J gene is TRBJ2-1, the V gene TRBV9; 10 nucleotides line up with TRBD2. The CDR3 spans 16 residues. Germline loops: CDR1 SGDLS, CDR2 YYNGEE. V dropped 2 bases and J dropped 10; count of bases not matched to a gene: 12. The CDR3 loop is CASSVNLAGVEGEQFF. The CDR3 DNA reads TGTGCCAGCAGCGTTAATCTAGCGGGAGTAGAAGGAGAGCAGTTCTTC.

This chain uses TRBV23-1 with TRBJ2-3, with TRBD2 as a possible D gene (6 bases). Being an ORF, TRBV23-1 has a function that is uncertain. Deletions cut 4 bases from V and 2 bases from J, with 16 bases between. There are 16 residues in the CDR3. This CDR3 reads CASSPLADLITDTQYF. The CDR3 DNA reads TGCGCCAGCAGTCCCTTAGCGGATCTAATCACAGATACGCAGTATTTT.

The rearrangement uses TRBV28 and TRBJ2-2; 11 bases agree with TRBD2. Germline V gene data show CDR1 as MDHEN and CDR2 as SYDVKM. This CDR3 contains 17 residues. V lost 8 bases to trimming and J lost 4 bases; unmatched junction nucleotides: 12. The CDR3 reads CASQGTSGSIVTGELFF. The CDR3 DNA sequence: TGTGCCAGCCAAGGAACTAGCGGGAGTATCGTCACCGGGGAGCTGTTTTTT.

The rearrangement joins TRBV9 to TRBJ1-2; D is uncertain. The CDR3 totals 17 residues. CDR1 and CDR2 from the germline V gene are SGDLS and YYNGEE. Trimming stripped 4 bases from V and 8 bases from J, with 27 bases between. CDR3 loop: CASSPGLLGAAGEGYTF. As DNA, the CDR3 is TGTGCCAGCAGCCCCGGACTTTTAGGAGCCGCCGGAGAGGGCTACACCTTC.

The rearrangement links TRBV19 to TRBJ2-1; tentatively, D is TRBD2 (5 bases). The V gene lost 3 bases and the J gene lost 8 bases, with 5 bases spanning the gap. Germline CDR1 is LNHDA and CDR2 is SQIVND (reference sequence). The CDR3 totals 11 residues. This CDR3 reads CASSIGDEQFF. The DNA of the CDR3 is TGTGCCAGTAGTATCGGGGATGAGCAGTTCTTC.

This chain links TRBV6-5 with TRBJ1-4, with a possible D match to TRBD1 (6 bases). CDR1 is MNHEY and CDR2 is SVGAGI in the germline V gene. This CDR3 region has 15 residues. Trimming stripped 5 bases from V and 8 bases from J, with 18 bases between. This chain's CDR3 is CASSQPGQSGEKLFF. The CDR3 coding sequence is TGTGCCAGCAGTCAGCCGGGACAATCGGGGGAAAAACTGTTTTTT.

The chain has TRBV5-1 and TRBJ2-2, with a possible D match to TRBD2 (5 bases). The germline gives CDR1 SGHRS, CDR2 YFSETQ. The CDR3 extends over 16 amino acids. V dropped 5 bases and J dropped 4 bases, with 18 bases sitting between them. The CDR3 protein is CASRKYDYRATGELFF. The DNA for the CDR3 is TGCGCCAGCAGGAAGTACGACTACCGTGCCACCGGGGAGCTGTTTTTT.